This paragraph reports one TCR beta chain. The data stem from a study of blood T cell repertoires in COVID-19. In the study overall: Spain, Italy and the United States supplied samples that represented acute and convalescent COVID-19. The cDNA or gDNA used as material had been derived from T cells, B-cell-depleted T cells, or PBMCs.

V was trimmed by 0 bases and J by 4 bases, leaving 10 bases between them. CDR3 length: 14 amino acids. The germline V gene encodes CDR1 SGHNT and CDR2 YYREEE (reference sequence). Original data processing: How many nucleated cells were present was estimated from reference gene primer amplification. Produced via immunoSEQ multiplex PCR; TCRdb's table is partial and in-frame only. D and trimming were read from the DNA, whereas the V and J calls and clone size are those reported in that table. The sample gives some 100,000 clones, roughly 79% of which show up once; around 30% is in the top ten. The TCR comes from a man between 65 and 85 years old with active or convalescent COVID-19. The V call is TRBV5-4, the J call TRBJ1-2; D perhaps matches TRBD1 (5 bases). The sample was peripheral blood. The CDR3 is CASSLGGSSYGYTF. The CDR3 DNA follows: TGTGCCAGCAGCTTGGGGGGCAGCTCCTATGGCTACACCTTC.